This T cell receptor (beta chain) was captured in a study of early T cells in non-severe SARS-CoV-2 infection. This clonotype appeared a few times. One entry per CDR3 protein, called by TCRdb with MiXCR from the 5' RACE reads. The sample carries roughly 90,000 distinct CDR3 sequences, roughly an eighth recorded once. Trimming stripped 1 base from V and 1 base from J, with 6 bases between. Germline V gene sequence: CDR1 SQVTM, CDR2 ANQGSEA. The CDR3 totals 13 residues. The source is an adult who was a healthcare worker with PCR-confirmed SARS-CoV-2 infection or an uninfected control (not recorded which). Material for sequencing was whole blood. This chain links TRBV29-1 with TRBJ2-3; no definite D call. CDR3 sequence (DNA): TGCAGCGTTGAAGGACCGGGCACAGATACGCAGTATTTT. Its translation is CSVEGPGTDTQYF.